A selection of T cell receptor beta chains follows, all from one sample in a study of cytomegalovirus exposure and HLA in healthy donors. Method: immunoSEQ multiplex PCR; TCRdb's copy keeps in-frame clones and lacks some. The sample has about 160,000 clones; roughly 80% are singletons. Sample: PBMCs. These receptor sequences come from a woman in her 30s in good health and CMV-seropositive. The CDR3 runs from the conserved cysteine through the conserved F or W. Fields, in order: D gene, V gene, J gene, clone size, CDR3 DNA, CDR3 protein. A D gene is named only where the DNA matches it firmly. Rows give clone size only sometimes, using once, few, many, or a class for an expanded clone.

d_gene: NA; v_gene: TRBV2; j_gene: TRBJ1-5; abundance: few; CDR3nt: TGTGCCAGCAGTAAAAGGGAGGGGCAGCCCCAGCATTTT; CDR3aa: CASSKREGQPQHF
d_gene: TRBD1; v_gene: TRBV9; j_gene: TRBJ2-6; abundance: few; CDR3nt: TGTGCCAGCAGCCCCCAGGGGGCTCACTCTGGGGCCAACGTCCTGACTTTC; CDR3aa: CASSPQGAHSGANVLTF
d_gene: NA; v_gene: TRBV4-3; j_gene: TRBJ1-1; abundance: NA; CDR3nt: TGCGCCAGCAGCCAAGCAGTCATTGTTGGTCCCGCTGAAGCTTTCTTT; CDR3aa: CASSQAVIVGPAEAFF
d_gene: TRBD1; v_gene: TRBV7-9; j_gene: TRBJ1-1; abundance: NA; CDR3nt: TGTGCCAGCAGCCCCCAGGGGGCGACTGAAGCTTTCTTT; CDR3aa: CASSPQGATEAFF
d_gene: NA; v_gene: TRBV5-1; j_gene: TRBJ1-2; abundance: once; CDR3nt: TGCGCCAGCAGCTTGTCTGCAGACTATGGCTACACCTTC; CDR3aa: CASSLSADYGYTF
d_gene: TRBD2; v_gene: TRBV7-9; j_gene: TRBJ2-1; abundance: NA; CDR3nt: TGTGCCAGCAGCCCGATTAGCGGGGGCGTTGAGCAGTTCTTC; CDR3aa: CASSPISGGVEQFF
d_gene: NA; v_gene: TRBV11-2; j_gene: TRBJ2-5; abundance: NA; CDR3nt: TGTGCCAGCAGCTTGGGGCCAAAAGAGACCCAGTACTTC; CDR3aa: CASSLGPKETQYF
d_gene: NA; v_gene: TRBV7-2; j_gene: TRBJ2-7; abundance: NA; CDR3nt: TGTGCCAGCAGCTCCATTTACGGGACCTACGAGCAGTACTTC; CDR3aa: CASSSIYGTYEQYF
d_gene: NA; v_gene: TRBV2; j_gene: TRBJ2-4; abundance: NA; CDR3nt: TGTGCCAGCAGATTCAACCCTGGAGACATTCAGTACTTC; CDR3aa: CASRFNPGDIQYF
d_gene: NA; v_gene: TRBV5-8; j_gene: TRBJ2-7; abundance: NA; CDR3nt: TGTGCCAGCACCGCCAGGAGGCCGGGCGAGCAGTACTTC; CDR3aa: CASTARRPGEQYF
d_gene: TRBD1; v_gene: TRBV9; j_gene: TRBJ1-5; abundance: NA; CDR3nt: TGTGCCAGCAGCGCGGGACAGAACCCCAATCAGCCCCAGCATTTT; CDR3aa: CASSAGQNPNQPQHF
d_gene: TRBD2; v_gene: TRBV5-1; j_gene: TRBJ2-1; abundance: NA; CDR3nt: TGCGCCAGCAGCACCTCTAGCGGGGGCGTCTACAATGAGCAGTTCTTC; CDR3aa: CASSTSSGGVYNEQFF
d_gene: TRBD1; v_gene: TRBV7-6; j_gene: TRBJ1-1; abundance: NA; CDR3nt: TGTGCCAGCAGCGTACAAATCGGGACAGGGGGATCGTCTGAAGCTTTCTTT; CDR3aa: CASSVQIGTGGSSEAFF
d_gene: NA; v_gene: TRBV5-6; j_gene: TRBJ2-1; abundance: few; CDR3nt: TGTGCCAGCAGCTTGGAGCATGAGCAGTTCTTC; CDR3aa: CASSLEHEQFF
d_gene: NA; v_gene: TRBV4-3; j_gene: TRBJ2-7; abundance: NA; CDR3nt: TGCGCCAGCAGCCAAGGTAGGGGGAGCTCCTACGAGCAGTACTTC; CDR3aa: CASSQGRGSSYEQYF
d_gene: TRBD1; v_gene: TRBV7-2; j_gene: TRBJ2-7; abundance: few; CDR3nt: TGTGCCAGCAGCTTAAGCGGACAGGGGTTCTACGAGCAGTACTTC; CDR3aa: CASSLSGQGFYEQYF
d_gene: NA; v_gene: TRBV7-8; j_gene: TRBJ1-5; abundance: NA; CDR3nt: TGTGCCAGCAGCTTAGGCCGCTACTCCCTGAATCAGCCCCAGCATTTT; CDR3aa: CASSLGRYSLNQPQHF
d_gene: NA; v_gene: TRBV4-2; j_gene: TRBJ1-1; abundance: NA; CDR3nt: TGTGCCAGCAGCCAAGATCCTATTATGAACACTGAAGCTTTCTTT; CDR3aa: CASSQDPIMNTEAFF
d_gene: TRBD1; v_gene: TRBV28; j_gene: TRBJ1-3; abundance: few; CDR3nt: TGTGCCAGCAGAACTAGGGGGCCTGGAAACACCATATATTTT; CDR3aa: CASRTRGPGNTIYF
d_gene: TRBD1; v_gene: TRBV28; j_gene: TRBJ2-7; abundance: NA; CDR3nt: TGTGCCAGCAGGGGACAGGCCATAGCGGAGTACGAGCAGTACTTC; CDR3aa: CASRGQAIAEYEQYF
d_gene: NA; v_gene: TRBV10-3; j_gene: TRBJ1-1; abundance: NA; CDR3nt: TGTGCCACCACACAGAACACTGAAGCTTTCTTT; CDR3aa: CATTQNTEAFF
d_gene: NA; v_gene: TRBV30; j_gene: TRBJ1-1; abundance: NA; CDR3nt: TGTGCCTGGGGCAGAACTGAAGCTTTCTTT; CDR3aa: CAWGRTEAFF
d_gene: NA; v_gene: TRBV5-1; j_gene: TRBJ1-5; abundance: NA; CDR3nt: TGCGCCAGCAGCTTGGGACAGAGTAGCAATCAGCCCCAGCATTTT; CDR3aa: CASSLGQSSNQPQHF
d_gene: NA; v_gene: TRBV7-9; j_gene: TRBJ2-4; abundance: NA; CDR3nt: TGTGCCAGCAGCTTAGGGGCAACCAAAAACATTCAGTACTTC; CDR3aa: CASSLGATKNIQYF
d_gene: NA; v_gene: TRBV29-1; j_gene: TRBJ1-2; abundance: once; CDR3nt: TGCAGCGTTACTGTTGACCCGGACAGTCCTCGGTATGGCTACACCTTC; CDR3aa: CSVTVDPDSPRYGYTF
d_gene: NA; v_gene: TRBV13; j_gene: TRBJ2-7; abundance: NA; CDR3nt: TGTGCCAGCCAACTAAGGGGCCCACCCTACGAGCAGTACTTC; CDR3aa: CASQLRGPPYEQYF
d_gene: TRBD2; v_gene: TRBV7-2; j_gene: TRBJ2-7; abundance: once; CDR3nt: TGTGCCAGCAGCTTACTAGCGGGGTACGAGCAGTACTTC; CDR3aa: CASSLLAGYEQYF
d_gene: NA; v_gene: TRBV13; j_gene: TRBJ2-3; abundance: NA; CDR3nt: TGTGCCAGCAGCCTAGGGGCGGGCAATACTCTGACAGATACGCAGTATTTT; CDR3aa: CASSLGAGNTLTDTQYF
d_gene: TRBD1; v_gene: TRBV29-1; j_gene: TRBJ1-3; abundance: NA; CDR3nt: TGCAGCGTAGGACAGGGGGTGGCTGGAAACACCATATATTTT; CDR3aa: CSVGQGVAGNTIYF
d_gene: NA; v_gene: TRBV2; j_gene: TRBJ1-2; abundance: NA; CDR3nt: TGTGCCAGCGCCAAGGGCGACAGCTATGGCTACACCTTC; CDR3aa: CASAKGDSYGYTF
d_gene: TRBD1; v_gene: TRBV28; j_gene: TRBJ1-3; abundance: NA; CDR3nt: TGTGCCAGCAGTTCGACAGGGGCTGGAAACACCATATATTTT; CDR3aa: CASSSTGAGNTIYF
d_gene: NA; v_gene: TRBV29-1; j_gene: TRBJ2-3; abundance: NA; CDR3nt: TGCAGCGTCGGACAGATCACAGATACGCAGTATTTT; CDR3aa: CSVGQITDTQYF
d_gene: NA; v_gene: TRBV6-1; j_gene: TRBJ1-3; abundance: NA; CDR3nt: TGTGCCAGCAGTGATCTTGGAGGGCGGCTGGAAGACACCATATATTTT; CDR3aa: CASSDLGGRLEDTIYF
d_gene: NA; v_gene: TRBV7-6; j_gene: TRBJ2-7; abundance: NA; CDR3nt: TGTGCCAGCAGCTTCCCCGACGGATACAGTCTCTCCGAGCAGTACTTC; CDR3aa: CASSFPDGYSLSEQYF
d_gene: NA; v_gene: TRBV6-1; j_gene: TRBJ1-2; abundance: NA; CDR3nt: TGTGCCAGCAGTGAAGGCCAGTTCTACTATGGCTACACCTTC; CDR3aa: CASSEGQFYYGYTF
d_gene: NA; v_gene: TRBV6-5; j_gene: TRBJ1-1; abundance: NA; CDR3nt: TGTGCCAGCAGTTGGGACACCTACACTGAAGCTTTCTTT; CDR3aa: CASSWDTYTEAFF
d_gene: NA; v_gene: TRBV4-2; j_gene: TRBJ2-7; abundance: NA; CDR3nt: TGTGCCAGCAGCCCCGGGGGAGGTACCTACGAGCAGTACTTC; CDR3aa: CASSPGGGTYEQYF
d_gene: NA; v_gene: TRBV5-6; j_gene: TRBJ1-5; abundance: NA; CDR3nt: TGTGCCAGCAGCTTGGGAGGGGGGGAAGCGAGGGATCAGCCCCAGCATTTT; CDR3aa: CASSLGGGEARDQPQHF
d_gene: TRBD1; v_gene: TRBV27; j_gene: TRBJ1-5; abundance: NA; CDR3nt: TGTGCCGGCAGTATGACAGGGTATCATCAGCCCCAGCATTTT; CDR3aa: CAGSMTGYHQPQHF
d_gene: NA; v_gene: TRBV28; j_gene: TRBJ1-1; abundance: once; CDR3nt: TGTGCCAGCAGTTCGACGGGAGCAGAGGGTGCTTTCTTT; CDR3aa: CASSSTGAEGAFF
d_gene: NA; v_gene: TRBV10-3; j_gene: TRBJ1-6; abundance: NA; CDR3nt: TGTGCCAGTCAGGGAATACTCTCCTATAATTCACCCCTCCACTTT; CDR3aa: CASQGILSYNSPLHF
d_gene: NA; v_gene: TRBV2; j_gene: TRBJ2-7; abundance: NA; CDR3nt: TGTGCCAGCAGTTCCCCTTCCTACGAGCAGTACTTC; CDR3aa: CASSSPSYEQYF
d_gene: NA; v_gene: TRBV19; j_gene: TRBJ1-1; abundance: once; CDR3nt: TGTGCCAGTAGTTCAACAGGGAACACTGAAGCTTTCTTT; CDR3aa: CASSSTGNTEAFF
d_gene: NA; v_gene: TRBV5-4; j_gene: TRBJ1-2; abundance: NA; CDR3nt: TGTGCCAGCAGCCCCCAGACAGCGAACTATGGCTACACCTTC; CDR3aa: CASSPQTANYGYTF